The present T cell receptor beta chain was sequenced within a study of shared clonotypes between healthy human individuals. Study outcomes and limitations: Non-shared clonotypes had lower generation probabilities than clonotypes shared by all four sorted-subset donors. Of the naive CD4 clonotypes, around 5.2% were shared across several donors.

Several immunoSEQ plates held equal portions of the genomic DNA taken from each subset. TCRdb keeps only in-frame clones here, not all; method: immunoSEQ multiplex PCR. The sample gives some 2.1 million clones, about 94% of which show up once; about 1.1% is in the top ten. The CDR3 extends over 15 amino acids. Per the germline V gene, CDR1 is SQVTM and CDR2 is ANQGSEA. Trimming left V 4 bases short and J 4 bases short, with 18 bases between. Naive CD8 cells lacked CD45RO, underwent positive selection for CCR7 and left out terminally differentiated effector memory CD45RA+ cells. As to this clone: No antigen is known for it.

This receptor was taken from a man younger than 30 in good health. The gene calls are TRBV29-1 and TRBJ2-3; D perhaps matches TRBD1 (6 bases). Sequencing was done on a sample of naive CD8+ T cells sorted from blood. The CDR3 loop reads CSVVPDRSLADTQYF. DNA of the CDR3: TGCAGCGTTGTTCCCGACAGGTCATTGGCAGATACGCAGTATTTT.